The 21 T cell receptor beta chains listed next were all sequenced from one sample in a study of blood T cell repertoires in COVID-19. TCRdb keeps only in-frame clones here, not all; method: immunoSEQ multiplex PCR. The sample lists 60,000 or so clones; roughly four fifths were seen once. Sequences were obtained from peripheral blood. These receptors were collected from a man at least 80 years old with acute or convalescent COVID-19.

The chain has TRBV6-1 and TRBJ1-4, with TRBD1 matching 9 bases. The CDR3 is 16 residues long. CDR1 is MNHNS, CDR2 SASEGT, per germline. Trimming at V came to 1 base and at J to 8 bases, leaving 8 bases not matched to a gene. Written as DNA, the CDR3 is TGTGCCAGCAGTGAAGGGACAGGGGCCCGGGGGGAAAAACTGTTTTTT. This gives the protein CASSEGTGARGEKLFF.

The J gene is TRBJ1-1, the V gene TRBV18; perhaps TRBD1 as D (6 bases). Trimming took off 4 bases at V and 1 base at J, with 7 bases between the two ends. The CDR3 runs 13 residues. Germline V CDR1 and CDR2: KGHSH, LQKENI. CDR3 loop: CASSQQGNTEAFF. The CDR3, as DNA: TGTGCCAGCTCACAACAGGGGAACACTGAAGCTTTCTTT.

This clone was detected only a few times. The V call is TRBV5-5, the J call TRBJ1-1; 7 positions agree with TRBD1. The germline V gene has CDR1 SGHKS and CDR2 YYEKEE (reference sequence). The CDR3 spans 17 residues. The V gene end was trimmed by 4 bases and the J gene end by 1 base; junction bases not matched to a gene: 13. The CDR3 region is CASSQTGTVIGNTEAFF. The CDR3 DNA reads TGTGCCAGCAGCCAAACCGGGACAGTCATCGGGAACACTGAAGCTTTCTTT.

This rearrangement joins TRBV10-1 to TRBJ1-1; TRBD1 is a possible D gene (6 bases). Per the germline V gene, CDR1 is WNHNN and CDR2 is SYGVQD (reference sequence). V dropped 7 bases and J dropped 3 bases, with 12 bases sitting between them. The CDR3 covers 13 residues. CDR3 coding DNA: TGCGCCAGCACCCAGGGGTTCGACACTGAAGCTTTCTTT. This sequence encodes CASTQGFDTEAFF.

The gene calls are TRBV2 and TRBJ1-6, with 9 bases that match TRBD1. The CDR3 totals 15 residues. CDR1 and CDR2 (germline): SNHLY, FYNNEI. The V and J ends lost 7 bases and 7 bases, in that order; junction bases with no gene match: 8. This CDR3 is CASNGQGRYNSPLHF. CDR3 nucleotides: TGTGCCAGCAACGGACAGGGGCGATACAATTCACCCCTCCACTTT.

There are a few counts of this clone. J is TRBJ2-7 and V is TRBV6-1; D remains unclear. Between the trimmed V and J ends, which lost 2 bases and 9 bases, there was a span of 11 bases. The length of the CDR3 is 12 residues. Per germline, CDR1 MNHNS and CDR2 SASEGT. The CDR3 sequence is CASSENVGRQYF. CDR3 bases: TGTGCCAGCAGTGAAAACGTCGGTCGGCAGTACTTC.

The CDR3 sequence: CASSYGTAEMNTEAFF. As DNA, the CDR3 is TGTGCCAGCAGCTACGGCACGGCGGAGATGAACACTGAAGCTTTCTTT. This chain links TRBV7-8 with TRBJ1-1; D not certain. V shed 4 bases and J shed 0 bases, with 15 bases lying between them. Germline V gives CDR1 SGHVS, CDR2 FQNEAQ. The CDR3 spans 16 residues.

This clone was seen only once. The chain joins TRBV6-6 to TRBJ1-5, with a weak D call TRBD1 (6 bases). The ends were cut back, 5 bases at V and 5 bases at J, with 28 bases in the middle. The CDR3 has 19 residues. Germline loops: CDR1 MNHNY, CDR2 SVGAGI (reference sequence). The CDR3 nucleotides read TGTGCCAGCAGTCGACAATTCTCGGGGGGGCGCCGAAGTCATCAGCCCCAGCATTTT. This encodes CASSRQFSGGRRSHQPQHF.

This clone was seen more than once but under ten times. The V gene is TRBV6-6, the J gene TRBJ1-1; 7 positions match TRBD1. Germline V gene sequence: CDR1 MNHNY, CDR2 SVGAGI (reference sequence). V lost 2 bases to trimming and J lost 2 bases; unmatched junction nucleotides: 5. The CDR3 runs 15 residues. The CDR3 sequence is CASSYQGQTNTEAFF. The CDR3 region has the DNA TGTGCCAGCAGTTACCAGGGACAGACAAACACTGAAGCTTTCTTT.

The chain employs TRBV7-6 and TRBJ2-3; a possible D gene is TRBD2 (6 bases). V was trimmed by 3 bases and J by 6 bases, leaving 16 bases between them. Germline V gene data show CDR1 as SGHVS and CDR2 as FNYEAQ. The CDR3 contains 15 residues. The CDR3 DNA sequence: TGTGCCAGCAGCTTCGGCGGGACCACGTCGGATACGCAGTATTTT. Translated, it gives CASSFGGTTSDTQYF.

This chain connects TRBV2 to TRBJ2-5, with 7 bases aligning to TRBD1. There are 14 residues in the CDR3. Trimming removed 4 bases from V and 4 bases from J; junction bases left unmatched: 6. Germline CDR1 reads SNHLY; CDR2 reads FYNNEI. The CDR3 nucleotides read TGTGCCAGCAGTGCAAGGGGGCTCGGAGAGACCCAGTACTTC. Translated, it gives CASSARGLGETQYF.

This clone was recorded once. The J gene is TRBJ2-1, the V gene TRBV3-1 (or the pseudogene TRBV3-2), with a possible D match to TRBD2 (5 bases). Germline CDR1 LGHDT, CDR2 YNNKEL (reference sequence). This CDR3 comprises 12 residues. Trimming stripped 3 bases from V and 10 bases from J, with 10 bases between. The CDR3 bases are TGTGCCAGCAGCCAGACTACCTCGGAGCAGTTCTTC. This encodes CASSQTTSEQFF.

The chain recombines TRBV5-5 with TRBJ1-6; D gene uncertain. Trimming removed 3 bases at V and 6 bases at J, with 7 bases between. Germline V gene sequence: CDR1 SGHKS, CDR2 YYEKEE (reference sequence). The CDR3 totals 13 residues. The CDR3 DNA is TGTGCCAGCAGCTCGTCGGTTAATTCACCCCTCCACTTT. Amino acid sequence: CASSSSVNSPLHF.

This chain links TRBV18 with TRBJ2-7; D gene unclear. CDR3 length: 15 residues. The V end lost 2 bases, the J end lost 0 bases, and 11 bases lay between the germline ends. Germline CDR1 is KGHSH and CDR2 is LQKENI. CDR3 DNA: TGTGCCAGCTCACCAGAGGCTGGCAGCTCCTACGAGCAGTACTTC. Translated, it gives CASSPEAGSSYEQYF.

The J gene is TRBJ2-3, the V gene TRBV10-2, with D possibly TRBD1 on 6 matching bases. Germline V lookup: CDR1 WSHSY, CDR2 SAAADI. There are 15 residues in the CDR3. V gave up 7 bases and J gave up 2 bases, with 16 bases separating them. CDR3 nucleotide sequence: TGCGCCAGCACTCCCGGGACACCGGACACAGATACGCAGTATTTT. Residues: CASTPGTPDTDTQYF.

This sequence joins TRBV2 and TRBJ2-7; 7 nucleotides agree with TRBD2. J lost 7 bases, V lost 11 bases, and 17 bases had no gene match. The germline gives CDR1 SNHLY, CDR2 FYNNEI. CDR3 size: 14 residues. CDR3 in DNA: TGTGCCGCCAAACGAAGCGGGGCCGGCGGGGAGCAGTACTTC. Translating gives CAAKRSGAGGEQYF.

The chain carries TRBV5-8 and TRBJ2-7, with TRBD1 matching 9 bases. Germline V gene sequence: CDR1 SGHTS, CDR2 YDEGEE. V lost 0 bases and J lost 3; bases outside the gene matches: 4. The CDR3 covers 15 residues. The CDR3 is CASSLGGTGNYEQYF. The CDR3 nucleotides read TGTGCCAGCAGCTTGGGTGGGACAGGGAACTACGAGCAGTACTTC.

The chain has TRBV5-4 and TRBJ2-6, with D perhaps TRBD1 (5 bases). Between the trimmed V and J ends, which lost 4 bases and 0 bases, there was a span of 17 bases. CDR3 length: 18 amino acids. Germline CDR1 and CDR2: SGHNT and YYREEE (reference sequence). The CDR3 protein is CASSQTTALLSGANVLTF. Here the CDR3 DNA reads TGTGCCAGCAGCCAAACGACAGCGCTCCTCTCTGGGGCCAACGTCCTGACTTTC. The full variable domain, in which reference TRBV5-4 and TRBJ2-6 provide the parts outside the CDR3, is ETGVTQSPTHLIKTRGQQVTLRCSSQSGHNTVSWYQQALGQGPQFIFQYYREEENGRGNFPPRFSGLQFPNYSSELNVNALELDDSALYLCASSQTTALLSGANVLTFGAGSRLTVL.

This chain links TRBV7-9 with TRBJ2-5; 14 bases are shared with TRBD2. Germline trimming cut 5 bases from V and 0 bases from J; bases unmatched to any gene: 5. CDR3 length equals 17 residues. CDR1 is SEHNR, CDR2 FQNEAQ, per germline (reference sequence). The CDR3 is CASSPGLAGGNQETQYF. The CDR3 nucleotides read TGTGCCAGCAGCCCAGGACTAGCGGGGGGCAACCAAGAGACCCAGTACTTC.

V and J are TRBV4-1 and TRBJ1-1; D perhaps matches TRBD1 (6 bases). CDR3 length: 11 residues. Germline-derived CDR1 and CDR2 are MGHRA and YSYEKL. Trimming took off 6 bases at V and 7 bases at J, with 9 bases between the two ends. In DNA form, the CDR3 reads TGCGCCAGCAGGGCGACAGGTGAAGCTTTCTTT. Its translation: CASRATGEAFF.

At least ten counts were recorded for this clone. The CDR3 DNA sequence: TGTGCCACCAAAAATTGGGAAAACGGGGTGAACACTGAAGCTTTCTTT. It specifies CATKNWENGVNTEAFF. The V and J genes are TRBV19 and TRBJ1-1; no firm D call. Germline values: CDR1 LNHDA, CDR2 SQIVND (reference sequence). Between the trimmed V and J ends, which lost 10 bases and 0 bases, there was a span of 21 bases. This CDR3 contains 16 residues. Using reference TRBV19 and TRBJ1-1 for the parts outside the CDR3, the full variable domain is DGGITQSPKYLFRKEGQNVTLSCEQNLNHDAMYWYRQDPGQGLRLIYYSQIVNDFQKGDIAEGYSVSREKKESFPLTVTSAQKNPTAFYLCATKNWENGVNTEAFFGQGTRLTVV.